These 3 T cell receptor beta chains were all obtained from the same sample, sequenced in a study of T cell clonality in common variable immunodeficiency. Overall study findings and caveats: Common variable immunodeficiency TCR beta sequences reportedly had fewer deletions and N-nucleotide insertions.

No antigen has been identified for these receptors. Some clones are missing from TCRdb's copy, which holds only in-frame ones; the method was immunoSEQ multiplex PCR. The sample is made up of about 19,000 clones, none counted only once. The specimen sequenced was peripheral blood mononuclear cells. The receptors were sampled from a human donor with common variable immunodeficiency.

Concerning this clone: The read ends 3 residues before the CDR3 terminus; that terminus is restored from the germline J gene. The chain links TRBV11-3 to TRBJ2-7, with 7 bases matching TRBD1. The length of the CDR3 is 14 residues. Unmatched junction bases numbered 7, after V lost 8 bases and J lost 0 bases. Germline values: CDR1 SGHNT, CDR2 YENEEA. The CDR3 bases that were read are TGTGCCAGCGCAATAGGGGACAGCTCCTACGAG. Protein sequence: CASAIGDSSYE. Given in full, the CDR3 is CASAIGDSSYEQYF.

The sample holds many counts of this clone. Sequencing ends 3 residues short of the CDR3 end; the germline J gene provides the rest. The chain recombines TRBV9 with TRBJ2-1; 7 nucleotides align to TRBD2. The germline gives CDR1 SGDLS, CDR2 YYNGEE. V shed 2 bases, J shed 8 bases, and the junction held 10 bases outside the gene matches. The CDR3 has 15 amino acids. CDR3: CASSVGTIVVHEQFF. The covered CDR3 bases are TGTGCCAGCAGCGTTGGGACTATCGTAGTCCATGAG.

This clone came up many times. From the germline J gene comes the end of the CDR3, since the read stops 3 residues before it. The chain couples TRBV20-1 to TRBJ2-3; TRBD1 matches at 8 bases. V lost 4 bases to trimming and J lost 2 bases; unmatched junction nucleotides: 8. The CDR3 is 15 residues long. Germline V gene lookup returns CDR1 DFQATT and CDR2 SNEGSKA (reference sequence). The CDR3 loop is CSATADRGPTDTQYF. The sequenced part of the CDR3 DNA is TGCAGTGCTACCGCTGACAGGGGCCCCACAGATACG.